This TCR beta chain was sequenced during a study of T cells in narcolepsy. Study at large: Enrolled donors included narcolepsy type 1 or type 2 patients and healthy controls. Study-wide results and caveats: No autoreactive T cell clone sequences appeared in some memory CD4+ repertoires. Comparing one patient's CSF and blood CD4+ clonotypes highlighted HCRT- and TRIB2-specific autoreactive clonotypes. Healthy controls reportedly lacked the autoreactive clonotypes serially found in patients' blood.

CDR1 MNHEY and CDR2 SVGAGI come from the germline V gene. Trimming took off 2 bases at V and 2 bases at J, with 12 bases between the two ends. CDR3 size: 15 residues. About this clone itself: Its cognate antigen is unknown.

Generated by immunoSEQ multiplex PCR, the TCRdb table keeps only in-frame clones and is missing some. The sample records roughly 24,000 clones, 75% to 85% being singletons. The rearrangement uses TRBV6-5 and TRBJ2-5; D might be TRBD2 (6 bases). The sample taken for sequencing was memory (CD45RA-) CD4+ T cells from blood. The receptor was isolated from a human donor in good health. Here the CDR3 reads CASSYADYQQETQYF. The CDR3 nucleotides read TGTGCCAGCAGTTACGCGGACTACCAACAAGAGACCCAGTACTTC.